This T cell receptor (beta chain) was recorded in a study of immune evolution from preneoplasia to lung adenocarcinoma. The overall study: HLA loss of heterozygosity: under 7.5% AIS, about 15% MIA, 30% to 35% ADC, none AAH.

The CDR3 length is 13 residues. Germline values: CDR1 SGHVS, CDR2 FQNEAQ. The ends lost 5 bases at V and 3 bases at J; junction bases unmatched: 3. Patients had resection in Japan or China between about 2013 and 2017. This table comes from immunoSEQ multiplex PCR, and its TCRdb copy is limited to in-frame clones, with some not included. The table lists about 6,000 clones, approximately 80% of them singletons. As to this clone: The antigen is unknown.

General study findings and limits: Compared with EGFR-mutant or double wild-type lesions, KRAS-mutant nodules were more clonal. Top clone share appeared to fall from AAH through AIS, MIA, adenocarcinoma.

This chain uses TRBV7-8 with TRBJ2-5; 7 positions agree with TRBD1. The sample consisted of FFPE lung adenocarcinoma in situ tissue. This receptor was obtained from an older donor with lung adenocarcinoma. CDR3 sequence reads: CASSPGQEETQYF. Written as DNA, the CDR3 is TGTGCCAGCAGCCCCGGACAGGAAGAGACCCAGTACTTC.